The 20 T cell receptor beta chains below were found in one sample sequenced in a study of regulatory T cells in long-lasting Graves disease. The sample's time point: persistent/refractory GD, antithyroid drugs over 5 years with positive TRAb. From RNA extracted from PBMCs, the TCR library was made. The authors built TCR beta libraries using iRepertoire HTBI primers and Arm-PCR of CDR3 regions. TCRdb reprocessed the multiplex PCR reads with MiXCR, giving one entry per CDR3 protein. This table has roughly 500,000 distinct CDR3 sequences, 20% appearing once. The sequencing used peripheral blood mononuclear cells (PBMCs), collected when the disease was refractory, from a patient treated with antithyroid drugs. Every receptor here comes from a female donor with Graves disease.

V usage is TRBV27 and J usage is TRBJ2-2; D is possibly TRBD2 (6 bases). This CDR3 is built from 15 residues. Germline CDR1 and CDR2: MNHEY and SMNVEV (reference sequence). V shed 3 bases and J shed 3 bases, with 11 bases lying between them. CDR3 region: CASSLAWGDTGELFF. In nucleotides, the CDR3 is TGTGCCAGCAGTTTGGCGTGGGGGGACACCGGGGAGCTGTTTTTT.

The V gene is TRBV5-1, the J gene TRBJ2-5, with D perhaps assigned TRBD1 or TRBD2 (5 bases each). The CDR3 spans 17 residues. Per germline, CDR1 SGHRS and CDR2 YFSETQ. The ends were cut back, 0 bases at V and 5 bases at J, with 20 bases in the middle. The CDR3 nucleotides read TGCGCCAGCAGCTTGGCCGGTCGAGGGGCGTCCATGGAGACCCAGTACTTC. Its translation: CASSLAGRGASMETQYF.

The genes are TRBV5-1 and TRBJ2-7, with D hard to call. This CDR3 has 13 residues. Trimming pared 5 bases from V and 5 bases from J, leaving 14 bases between. Germline lookup yields CDR1 SGHRS and CDR2 YFSETQ. The CDR3 is CASRIGVLDEQYF. In DNA form, the CDR3 reads TGCGCCAGCAGAATTGGGGTCCTGGACGAGCAGTACTTC.

This chain links TRBV20-1 with TRBJ1-5; D is unresolved. Trimming pared 3 bases from V and 0 bases from J, leaving 12 bases between. CDR3 size: 15 residues. Germline V gene data show CDR1 as DFQATT and CDR2 as SNEGSKA (reference sequence). The CDR3 spells CSASDGIYSNQPQHF. The DNA for the CDR3 is TGCAGTGCTAGTGACGGGATCTATAGCAATCAGCCCCAGCATTTT.

The sample holds many counts of this clonotype. The gene calls are TRBV2 and TRBJ1-1, with D uncertain. Looked up from germline, CDR1 is SNHLY and CDR2 is FYNNEI. V gave up 5 bases and J gave up 4 bases, with 8 bases separating them. The CDR3 sequence is 12 residues long. CDR3 DNA sequence: TGTGCCAGCAGTATCGGACCCACTGAAGCTTTCTTT. Translated, it gives CASSIGPTEAFF.

This clonotype was detected a few times. The CDR3 coding sequence is TGTGCCAGCAGCGCGACAGGGGGCAAGGCAGATACGCAGTATTTT. Residues: CASSATGGKADTQYF. J is TRBJ2-3 and V is TRBV7-3; 10 nucleotides line up with TRBD1. V shed 5 bases, J shed 4 bases, and the junction held 6 bases outside the gene matches. Germline V gene lookup returns CDR1 SGHTA and CDR2 FQGTGA. The CDR3 extends over 15 amino acids.

The chain uses TRBV7-9 and TRBJ1-1; D unresolved. With 1 base removed from V and 4 bases from J, the gap between germline ends came to 10 bases. Germline-derived CDR1 and CDR2 are SEHNR and FQNEAQ (reference sequence). The CDR3 is 14 amino acids. CDR3 bases: TGTGCCAGCAGCTTAGTAATGGCGGGCACTGAAGCTTTCTTT. Its translation is CASSLVMAGTEAFF.

The V gene is TRBV5-1, the J gene TRBJ1-5, with 7 bases that match TRBD1. Per germline, CDR1 SGHRS and CDR2 YFSETQ. The CDR3 sequence is 14 residues long. Germline trimming cut 4 bases from V and 6 bases from J; bases unmatched to any gene: 7. DNA of the CDR3: TGCGCCAGCAGCCTCGCAGGGGGGACTCAGCCCCAGCATTTT. This translates into CASSLAGGTQPQHF.

This clonotype has a handful of counts. This chain connects TRBV20-1 to TRBJ1-4; 10 nucleotides match TRBD1. Germline V gene lookup returns CDR1 DFQATT and CDR2 SNEGSKA (reference sequence). V shed 2 bases and J 7 bases; nucleotides not matched to a gene: 7. The CDR3 length is 15 residues. CDR3 in DNA: TGCAGTGCTAGACCGTGGGACAGGGGAAGTGAAAAACTGTTTTTT. Protein: CSARPWDRGSEKLFF.

V and J are TRBV4-1 and TRBJ1-2, with TRBD1 identical over 7 bases. Germline trimming cut 5 bases from V and 7 bases from J; bases unmatched to any gene: 4. CDR1 MGHRA and CDR2 YSYEKL come from the germline V gene. The CDR3 is made up of 12 amino acids. The CDR3 sequence: CASSEGTAGYTF. The CDR3 DNA follows: TGCGCCAGCAGCGAAGGGACAGCTGGCTACACCTTC.

As regards this clonotype: The germline gene is not matched at one end of the junction; a read error may be the cause. The rearrangement joins TRBV29-1 to TRBJ1-3, with D hard to call. Germline CDR1 SQVTM, CDR2 ANQGSEA. This CDR3 region has 11 residues. In DNA form, the CDR3 reads TGCAGCGTTGGACTCCGAAACACCGTATATTTT. Translation: CSVGLRNTVYF.

This clonotype came up many times. The J gene is TRBJ2-2, the V gene TRBV7-8; the D gene is possibly TRBD1 (6 bases). From germline, CDR1 is SGHVS and CDR2 FQNEAQ. There are 15 residues in the CDR3. The V and J ends lost 0 bases and 2 bases respectively, with 7 bases between them. The CDR3 loop is CASSLAGHNTGELFF. CDR3 nucleotide sequence: TGTGCCAGCAGCTTAGCGGGACATAACACCGGGGAGCTGTTTTTT.

This clonotype was recorded many times. The chain employs TRBV27 and TRBJ2-7, with D hard to call. CDR1 and CDR2 from the germline V gene are MNHEY and SMNVEV (reference sequence). Trimming removed 5 bases at V and 2 bases at J, with 16 bases between. This CDR3 is built from 15 residues. The CDR3 DNA reads as TGTGCCAGCAGTGGGTGGACCCAGAGTCCCTACGAGCAGTACTTC. It codes for CASSGWTQSPYEQYF.

This clonotype has more than one count but fewer than ten. This rearrangement joins TRBV6-1 to TRBJ2-7; D is perhaps TRBD1 (6 bases). Germline V CDR1 and CDR2: MNHNS, SASEGT. The ends were cut back, 6 bases at V and 4 bases at J, with 13 bases in the middle. The CDR3 consists of 13 residues. Written as DNA, the CDR3 is TGTGCCAGCAGGCCGGGACACCTTTACGAGCAGTACTTC. It encodes CASRPGHLYEQYF.

This clonotype has at least ten counts. This chain uses TRBV12-3 or TRBV12-4 with TRBJ1-3; D unresolved. The CDR3 totals 12 residues. Trimming removed 0 bases at V and 6 bases at J, with 3 bases between. The CDR3 protein is CASSLALNTIYF. The CDR3 DNA reads as TGTGCCAGCAGTTTAGCACTAAACACCATATATTTT.

CDR3 bases: TGTGCCAGCAGTTTACCGCCCTTGGCTAGCGGGCGGCGGGAGCTGTTTTTT. Translating gives CASSLPPLASGRRELFF. The rearrangement links TRBV27 to TRBJ2-2; 8 positions agree with TRBD2. There are 17 residues in the CDR3. From germline, CDR1 is MNHEY and CDR2 SMNVEV (reference sequence). With 2 bases clipped from V and 9 bases from J, the junction kept 14 bases outside the gene matches.

This clonotype was seen at least ten times. The chain links TRBV30 to TRBJ1-1; D gene unclear. Germline V gene sequence: CDR1 GTSNPN, CDR2 SVGIG (reference sequence). The CDR3 spans 12 residues. The V end was cut by 2 bases, the J end by 8 bases, with 12 bases between. CDR3 DNA: TGTGCCTGGAGTAGCGTTTTGGGGGAAGCTTTCTTT. Its translation: CAWSSVLGEAFF.

Comment on this clonotype: One junction end disagrees with the germline gene, perhaps due to a read error. The chain combines TRBV12-3 or TRBV12-4 with TRBJ1-3; no clear D gene. The CDR3 runs to 14 residues. This CDR3 reads CASGLGITGNTIYF. In DNA form, the CDR3 reads TGTGCCAGCGGTTTAGGGATTACTGGAAACACCATATATTTT.

Points on this clonotype: A read error may explain this, as a much larger clone is one base away. In nucleotides, the CDR3 is TGTGCCACCAGTGATCCCATGGGGGGGGGGCTGTTTTTT. It specifies CATSDPMGGGLFF. The chain recombines TRBV24-1 with TRBJ2-2; TRBD2 matches 7 bases. The CDR3 is 13 amino acids. In germline, CDR1 is KGHDR, CDR2 SFDVKD.

Here the CDR3 reads CATSDLPGTPINEQFF. The CDR3 region has the DNA TGTGCCACCAGTGACCTGCCCGGGACTCCGATCAATGAGCAGTTCTTC. The V and J genes are TRBV24-1 and TRBJ2-1, with TRBD2 as a possible D gene (6 bases). Deletions cut 4 bases from V and 6 bases from J, with 18 bases between. Germline loops: CDR1 KGHDR, CDR2 SFDVKD. This CDR3 is 16 amino acids long.